Below are 14 T cell receptor beta chains sequenced from a single sample in a study of chemoradiotherapy in HPV16-positive cancers. Only in-frame clones appear in the TCRdb table, and some are missing; sequencing was by immunoSEQ multiplex PCR. The sample consists of more than 30,000 clones, 89% of them appearing once. The sample was blood, taken from a patient who underwent chemoradiotherapy. These receptors originate from a human donor with HPV-associated anogenital cancer.

The V and J genes are TRBV6-5 and TRBJ2-1, with unresolved D. This CDR3 comprises 12 residues. With 10 bases removed from V and 3 bases from J, the gap between germline ends came to 10 bases. Germline V lookup: CDR1 MNHEY, CDR2 SVGAGI. The CDR3 is CATLGGYNEQFF. CDR3 in DNA: TGTGCCACTCTGGGCGGCTACAATGAGCAGTTCTTC.

The rearrangement uses TRBV7-2 and TRBJ2-7; TRBD1 is a possible D gene (5 bases). V dropped 0 bases and J dropped 1 base, with 19 bases sitting between them. The CDR3 length is 18 residues. Germline V gene sequence: CDR1 SGHTA, CDR2 FQGNSA. CDR3: CASSLAFSGAANSYEQYF. As DNA, the CDR3 is TGTGCCAGCAGCTTAGCCTTTAGTGGGGCAGCCAATTCCTACGAGCAGTACTTC.

CDR3 amino acids: CASSPETGARSNTEAFF. In DNA form, the CDR3 reads TGTGCCAGCAGCCCTGAGACAGGGGCAAGGTCAAACACTGAAGCTTTCTTT. This chain links TRBV5-6 with TRBJ1-1, with 8 bases lining up with TRBD1. This CDR3 spans 17 amino acids. The germline V gene encodes CDR1 SGHDT and CDR2 YYEEEE. Losses at the gene ends were 4 bases for V and 2 bases for J; bases not matched to a gene: 13.

The chain carries TRBV6-5 and TRBJ1-4; 7 bases are a match to TRBD1. J lost 8 bases, V lost 5 bases, and 8 bases had no gene match. The CDR3 contains 14 residues. Germline V CDR1 and CDR2: MNHEY, SVGAGI. CDR3 residues: CASSPGQSWEKLFF. The CDR3 coding sequence is TGTGCCAGCAGTCCGGGACAGAGCTGGGAAAAACTGTTTTTT.

V and J are TRBV29-1 and TRBJ1-4; 9 bases are shared with TRBD1. Germline CDR1 SQVTM, CDR2 ANQGSEA. With 7 bases clipped from V and 10 bases from J, the junction kept 10 bases outside the gene matches. The CDR3 is 13 amino acids. CDR3 in amino acids: CSASGTGSLKLFF. The CDR3 nucleotides read TGCAGCGCCTCCGGGACAGGGTCTTTAAAACTGTTTTTT.

This clone was seen a handful of times. The rearrangement uses TRBV7-8 and TRBJ2-7, with D tentatively TRBD2 (6 bases). The CDR3 contains 15 residues. CDR1 is SGHVS and CDR2 is FQNEAQ in the germline V gene. V shed 5 bases and J shed 5 bases, with 19 bases lying between them. The CDR3 coding sequence is TGTGCCAGCAGCGCCTCCGCCGGAGGGCCGCACGAGCAGTACTTC. Translation: CASSASAGGPHEQYF.

The chain uses TRBV7-7 and TRBJ2-1; TRBD1 might be the D (6 bases). Germline V lookup: CDR1 SSHAT, CDR2 FNYEAQ (reference sequence). V lost 2 bases and J 6 bases, leaving 14 bases between the germline ends. This CDR3 comprises 15 residues. CDR3 loop: CASSLMGAGRNEQFF. CDR3 sequence (DNA): TGTGCCAGCAGCTTAATGGGGGCAGGACGCAATGAGCAGTTCTTC.

The chain couples TRBV6-1 to TRBJ2-3; 8 nucleotides match TRBD2. The germline V gene encodes CDR1 MNHNS and CDR2 SASEGT. This CDR3 comprises 16 residues. V shed 1 base, J shed 3 bases, and the junction held 6 bases outside the gene matches. CDR3 nucleotide sequence: TGTGCCAGCAGTGAAGTCAGCGGGAGTTCGACAGATACGCAGTATTTT. This sequence encodes CASSEVSGSSTDTQYF.

CDR3 bases: TGTGCCAGCAGTGGGAGACAGACTTTATCACCCCTCCACTTT. Translation: CASSGRQTLSPLHF. The chain uses TRBV6-6 and TRBJ1-6; D is perhaps TRBD1 (5 bases). Trimming pared 5 bases from V and 10 bases from J, leaving 15 bases between. There are 14 residues in the CDR3. Germline V gene sequence: CDR1 MNHNY, CDR2 SVGAGI (reference sequence).

The J gene is TRBJ1-1, the V gene TRBV6-6; D might be TRBD1 (6 bases). V lost 8 bases and J lost 4, with 11 bases in between. Germline CDR1 is MNHNY and CDR2 is SVGAGI (reference sequence). This CDR3 is built from 12 residues. For the CDR3, the DNA is TGTGCCAGCGGACAGCCTGTCACTGAAGCTTTCTTT. Its protein product is CASGQPVTEAFF.

The gene calls are TRBV10-3 and TRBJ2-1; 9 bases agree with TRBD2. Germline V gene sequence: CDR1 ENHRY, CDR2 SYGVKD. J lost 8 bases, V lost 6 bases, and 8 bases had no gene match. The CDR3 contains 14 residues. This CDR3 reads CAISRLAVVDEQFF. The CDR3 coding sequence is TGTGCCATCAGCAGACTAGCGGTAGTCGATGAGCAGTTCTTC.

The rearrangement joins TRBV19 to TRBJ2-1; TRBD2 aligns across 14 bases. Per germline, CDR1 LNHDA and CDR2 SQIVND (reference sequence). This CDR3 spans 19 amino acids. Unmatched junction bases numbered 12, after V lost 8 bases and J lost 0 bases. As DNA, the CDR3 is TGTGCCAGTTCCCTGACTAGCGGGAGGGCCTTGAGCTCCTACAATGAGCAGTTCTTC. This codes for CASSLTSGRALSSYNEQFF. Full variable domain (missing parts from reference TRBV19 and TRBJ2-1): DGGITQSPKYLFRKEGQNVTLSCEQNLNHDAMYWYRQDPGQGLRLIYYSQIVNDFQKGDIAEGYSVSREKKESFPLTVTSAQKNPTAFYLCASSLTSGRALSSYNEQFFGPGTRLTVL.

The chain combines TRBV18 with TRBJ2-7, with 11 bases identical to TRBD2. V lost 4 bases, J lost 7 bases, and 9 bases stayed unmatched. This CDR3 region has 15 residues. Germline CDR1 KGHSH, CDR2 LQKENI. CDR3 nucleotides: TGTGCCAGCTCACATGGAACTAGCGGGAGAGGGGAGCAGTACTTC. Amino acids: CASSHGTSGRGEQYF.

This clone was recorded once. The chain links TRBV29-1 to TRBJ1-1; a weak D match, TRBD1 (5 bases). Germline V gene sequence: CDR1 SQVTM, CDR2 ANQGSEA. This CDR3 contains 13 residues. Between the trimmed V and J ends, which lost 5 bases and 6 bases, there was a span of 16 bases. CDR3 region: CSVSTIRESEAFF. CDR3 nucleotide sequence: TGCAGCGTTTCCACAATCAGGGAGTCTGAAGCTTTCTTT.